This T cell receptor (beta chain) was recorded in a study of T cell changes during pregnancy in multiple sclerosis. This CDR3 has 14 amino acids. Per germline, CDR1 ENHRY and CDR2 SYGVKD. The V end was cut by 2 bases, the J end by 6 bases, with 14 bases between. Profiled with immunoSEQ multiplex PCR; TCRdb holds only in-frame clones, not every one. In the table there are some 73,000 clones, around 92% of which are singletons. V is TRBV10-3 and J is TRBJ2-7; D gene uncertain. Sequenced material: peripheral blood, taken in the third trimester of pregnancy. The sequence was obtained from a female donor in good health, enrolled as a control in a pregnancy study. CDR3 coding DNA: TGTGCCATCAGTGAGCTTCCAAGCCCCATCGAGCAGTACTTC. This codes for CAISELPSPIEQYF.